This T cell receptor (delta chain) was recovered during a study of γδ T cells in repeated Plasmodium falciparum infection. Notes on the study in general: Vdelta2-negative gammadelta repertoires appeared less diverse and less shared in Malian than Australian children.

Germline V gene lookup returns CDR1 GEAIGNYY and CDR2 EKD. Germline trimming cut 5 bases from V and 3 bases from J; bases unmatched to any gene: 8. This CDR3 is 14 amino acids long. Bulk repertoires came from Vgamma9/Vdelta2+ or Vdelta2-negative gammadelta T cells flow-sorted from PBMC. TCRdb fed the multiplex PCR reads into CATT to redo clone calling. Of tens of thousands of delta-chain clones detected, 0.75% to 1% appear once; the ten largest clones hold just under 10%. This clone was observed a handful of times. What it binds is not known. TCRdb attributes to this sequence the protein of a much larger clone, which differs from the DNA translation at residue 4; a read error is likely, and the protein displayed is translated from the DNA.

The sequence was collected from a pool of human donors (malaria-infected and uninfected, not separated). The sample comprised gamma-delta T cells from blood. This rearrangement joins TRDV2 to TRDJ1; 7 bases agree with TRDD3. TCRdb records no J gene; here it was assigned by comparing the DNA to germline. This CDR3 is CACGGLGSSDKLIF. In nucleotides, the CDR3 is TGTGCCTGTGGAGGACTGGGGTCGTCCGATAAACTCATCTTT.